This TCR beta chain was retrieved from a study of CD8+CD57+ T cells in acquired aplastic anemia. Study-level background: Sorting CD4+ and CD8+ cells gave DNA averaging roughly 3.5 ug. Notes on the study in general: Patients and controls were not found to differ significantly in CD8+ Simpson's diversity. Shared by patients and controls, 25 to 30 CD8+ CDR3s were abundant in patients.

Sequencing involved patients with CD8+CD57+ cell expansion previously shown by flow cytometry. The blood sampling took place in patients who had so far received no therapy. Genomic DNA, the template, was used for profiling of the TCR beta VDJ and CDR3. TCRdb independently ran MiXCR on the reads; one entry per CDR3 protein. The sample holds about 160,000 distinct CDR3 sequences, 47% seen once. This clonotype showed up many times. What it recognizes is unknown. V lost 4 bases to trimming and J lost 1 base, with 17 bases between them. This CDR3 spans 17 amino acids. Per germline, CDR1 SGHAT and CDR2 FQNNGV.

The chain joins TRBV11-2 to TRBJ2-1, with a possible D match to TRBD2 (6 bases). The origin of this receptor is a human donor with aplastic anemia. The specimen sequenced was sorted CD4+, CD8+, or CD8+CD57+ T cells (not recorded which) from PBMCs. The CDR3 protein is CASSSNGWDSSYNEQFF. The CDR3 DNA reads as TGTGCCAGCAGCTCAAATGGATGGGACTCATCCTACAATGAGCAGTTCTTC.